This T cell receptor (beta chain) was observed in a study of naive and memory T cell subsets. The library had UMIs added by 3' ligation of an oligonucleotide to TCR cDNA. Cells were not sorted; total RNA input targeted roughly 1 to 1000 ng. The SP2 primer and nested alpha and beta constant region primers amplified ligated cDNA in four rounds. TCRdb processed the 5' RACE reads anew with MiXCR; each CDR3 protein has one entry. The sample consists of more than 50,000 distinct CDR3 sequences, under 10% of them appearing once. This clonotype has only a few counts. Antigen unknown. Unmatched junction bases numbered 2, after V lost 3 bases and J lost 4 bases. This CDR3 comprises 14 residues. Germline loops: CDR1 MNHEY, CDR2 SMNVEV (reference sequence). Regarding the study as a whole: TCR transcript changes with activation or differentiation may affect this RNA method.

The V gene is TRBV27, the J gene TRBJ1-4; 7 nucleotides align to TRBD1. This receptor was obtained from a female donor in good health. CDR3 region: CASSLDRINEKLFF. For the CDR3, the DNA is TGTGCCAGCAGTTTGGACAGGATTAATGAAAAACTGTTTTTT.